The clone carrying this T cell receptor beta chain came up once. Antigen: not known. Sample time point: baseline pretreatment blood. Treatment meaning: 15 Gy SBRT to primary tumor, nephrectomy 4 weeks later. Trimming left V 5 bases short and J 1 base short, with 11 bases between. The CDR3 consists of 14 residues. Germline V gives CDR1 KGHSH, CDR2 LQKENI. This sample stems from a study of radiation and T cells in renal cell carcinoma. Across the study: Nephrectomy followed 15 Gy stereotactic body radiation by 4 weeks.

General study points: From baseline, blood top tumor clonotypes peaked at 2 weeks post-radiation.

Only in-frame clones appear in the TCRdb table, and some are missing; sequencing was by immunoSEQ multiplex PCR. The sample contains 130,000 or so clones, roughly 80% of which appear only once. This chain uses TRBV18 with TRBJ1-1; TRBD1 is a possible D gene (5 bases). The receptor was derived from a woman between 45 and 60 years old with renal cell carcinoma. The sequencing used blood, collected from a patient whose treatment included radiotherapy and nephrectomy. The CDR3 loop reads CASSGTQGNTEAFF. CDR3 bases: TGTGCCAGCTCAGGGACCCAGGGGAACACTGAAGCTTTCTTT.